Below are 15 T cell receptor beta chains sequenced from a single sample in a study of cytomegalovirus exposure and HLA in healthy donors. PCR used 60 Vbeta primers and 13 Jbeta primers. Clones were read by immunoSEQ multiplex PCR, and TCRdb kept only the in-frame ones, dropping some. The sample has nearly 200,000 clones, 82% seen once; the top ten hold about 0.1%. Sequencing used PBMCs. These receptors were taken from a boy aged 2 to 9 in good health and CMV-seronegative.

The chain employs TRBV21-1 and TRBJ1-1; TRBD1 is the table's D call and was not checked against the DNA. TRBV21-1 is listed as a pseudogene. This CDR3 has 16 amino acids. As DNA, the CDR3 is TGTGCCAGCAGCAAAGCGTGCCGACAGGGAAGCACTGAAGCTTTCTTT. This codes for CASSKACRQGSTEAFF.

V is TRBV27 and J is TRBJ2-2, with D perhaps matching TRBD1 (5 bases). Trimming shortened V by 6 bases and J by 2 bases, and 10 bases separated the two germline ends. Germline-derived CDR1 and CDR2 are MNHEY and SMNVEV (reference sequence). The CDR3 loop spans 14 amino acids. The CDR3 coding sequence is TGTGCCAGCAGACGACAGCTAAACACCGGGGAGCTGTTTTTT. Translating gives CASRRQLNTGELFF.

The chain has TRBV11-2 and TRBJ2-7; 8 nucleotides agree with TRBD2. Germline CDR1 SGHAT, CDR2 FQNNGV. There are 15 residues in the CDR3. With V trimmed by 0 bases and J by 3 bases, 4 bases remained unmatched. CDR3 nucleotide sequence: TGTGCCAGCAGCTTAGATCGGGGGGGCAGCTACGAGCAGTACTTC. This sequence encodes CASSLDRGGSYEQYF.

This chain links TRBV5-1 with TRBJ2-1; a weak D match, TRBD2 (5 bases). The CDR3 is made up of 14 amino acids. Germline lookup yields CDR1 SGHRS and CDR2 YFSETQ. Trimming took off 3 bases at V and 7 bases at J, with 14 bases between the two ends. CDR3 amino acids: CASSSDQPGNEQFF. The DNA for the CDR3 is TGCGCCAGCAGCTCGGACCAGCCGGGGAATGAGCAGTTCTTC. Looking up the rest from reference TRBV5-1 and TRBJ2-1 gives the full variable domain: KAGVTQTPRYLIKTRGQQVTLSCSPISGHRSVSWYQQTPGQGLQFLFEYFSETQRNKGNFPGRFSGRQFSNSRSEMNVSTLELGDSALYLCASSSDQPGNEQFFGPGTRLTVL.

This clone was counted only a few times. V gene TRBV29-1 combines with J gene TRBJ2-2, with TRBD2 matching 11 bases. After removal of 4 bases from V and 4 bases from J, the junction contained 5 bases not matched to a gene. This CDR3 comprises 15 residues. The germline gives CDR1 SQVTM, CDR2 ANQGSEA. The CDR3 protein is CSVGIAGGSTGELFF. CDR3 nucleotides: TGCAGCGTTGGTATAGCGGGGGGGAGCACCGGGGAGCTGTTTTTT.

The CDR3 loop reads CASSPVASREQYF. The DNA of the CDR3 is TGTGCCAGCAGTCCCGTAGCTAGTAGGGAGCAGTACTTC. V and J are TRBV27 and TRBJ2-7; D remains unclear. Trimming left V 5 bases short and J 7 bases short, with 15 bases between. The germline gives CDR1 MNHEY, CDR2 SMNVEV (reference sequence). The length of the CDR3 is 13 residues.

V is TRBV11-2 and J is TRBJ1-5; D not certain. The CDR3 spans 13 residues. V was clipped by 3 bases and J by 4 bases, with 7 bases between them. Per germline, CDR1 SGHAT and CDR2 FQNNGV. The CDR3 is CASSFNLNQPQHF. In nucleotides, the CDR3 is TGTGCCAGCAGCTTTAACTTAAATCAGCCCCAGCATTTT.

The chain is built from TRBV5-1 and TRBJ2-7, with D perhaps TRBD2 (5 bases). The CDR3 has 13 amino acids. Germline V gene sequence: CDR1 SGHRS, CDR2 YFSETQ. Trimming removed 0 bases from V and 4 bases from J, with 8 bases in between. The CDR3 here is CASSLGGGYEQYF. CDR3 in DNA: TGCGCCAGCAGCTTGGGAGGAGGTTACGAGCAGTACTTC.

The chain uses TRBV4-3 and TRBJ2-1; D is possibly TRBD1 (5 bases). The CDR3 covers 15 residues. Germline lookup yields CDR1 LGHNA and CDR2 YSLEER. V dropped 1 base and J dropped 6 bases, with 13 bases sitting between them. CDR3 coding DNA: TGCGCCAGCAGCCAAGGAATCAGGGTAGGCAATGAGCAGTTCTTC. Its translation is CASSQGIRVGNEQFF.

Of note for this clone: This same CDR3 is encoded by further DNA sequences in the sample. The chain combines TRBV18 with TRBJ1-3; D remains ambiguous. The germline gives CDR1 KGHSH, CDR2 LQKENI. Trimming shortened V by 3 bases and J by 0 bases, and 9 bases separated the two germline ends. The CDR3 has 15 amino acids. In nucleotides, the CDR3 is TGTGCCAGCTCACCCTTTGACACCTCTGGAAACACCATATATTTT. Protein product: CASSPFDTSGNTIYF.

V and J are TRBV5-1 and TRBJ2-2, with 11 bases lining up with TRBD1. The CDR3 spans 16 residues. With V trimmed by 4 bases and J by 4 bases, 6 bases remained unmatched. Germline CDR1 reads SGHRS; CDR2 reads YFSETQ. The CDR3 nucleotides read TGCGCCAGCAGCCGTGGGACAGGGGGTGGCACCGGGGAGCTGTTTTTT. The encoded protein is CASSRGTGGGTGELFF.

This chain uses TRBV7-2 with TRBJ1-2, with TRBD1 matching over 7 bases. The CDR3 runs to 15 residues. V lost 2 bases, J lost 0 bases, and 3 bases stayed unmatched. The germline V gene has CDR1 SGHTA and CDR2 FQGNSA. DNA of the CDR3: TGTGCCAGCAGCTTAAGACAGGGAGCTAACTATGGCTACACCTTC. Protein product: CASSLRQGANYGYTF.

The gene calls are TRBV9 and TRBJ1-2; no reliable D call. The CDR3 has 13 amino acids. Germline V gives CDR1 SGDLS, CDR2 YYNGEE. Trimming removed 4 bases from V and 4 bases from J, with 11 bases in between. This chain's CDR3 is CASSPPSSYGYTF. The CDR3 nucleotides are TGTGCCAGCAGCCCCCCAAGTAGCTATGGCTACACCTTC.

The chain couples TRBV6-1 to TRBJ2-1; D gene ambiguous. Germline V gene data show CDR1 as MNHNS and CDR2 as SASEGT. V was trimmed by 4 bases and J by 9 bases, leaving 7 bases between them. The length of the CDR3 is 11 residues. CDR3 loop: CASSVYLEQFF. The DNA of the CDR3 is TGTGCCAGCAGTGTCTACCTTGAGCAGTTCTTC.

The chain recombines TRBV15 with TRBJ2-5; D may be TRBD2 (7 bases). The CDR3 spans 15 residues. Trimming pared 6 bases from V and 2 bases from J, leaving 16 bases between. Germline V gene lookup returns CDR1 LNHNV and CDR2 YYDKDF (reference sequence). The CDR3 coding sequence is TGTGCCACCAGACCGACGGGGGGCCGTCAAGAGACCCAGTACTTC. Protein: CATRPTGGRQETQYF.